These T cell receptor beta chains were read from a single sample in a study of blood T cell repertoires in COVID-19. Sequencing used immunoSEQ multiplex PCR; TCRdb keeps in-frame clones, though not all of them. The sample consists of under 200,000 clones, roughly 84% of them appearing once. What was sequenced was peripheral blood. These receptors all stem from an elderly woman with acute or convalescent COVID-19. CDR3s include the opening cysteine and the closing phenylalanine or tryptophan. The D gene is left open where the match is weak. A clone size is listed for some rows: how often the clone was seen (once, few, many), or a class if it is expanded.

v_gene: TRBV7-6
d_gene: -
j_gene: TRBJ1-1
abundance: -
CDR3nt: TGTGCCAGCAGCTTATCTCGGGACACTGAAGCTTTCTTT
CDR3aa: CASSLSRDTEAFF

v_gene: TRBV3-1/TRBV3-2
d_gene: -
j_gene: TRBJ1-4
abundance: -
CDR3nt: TGTGCCAGCAGCCAAGTCATCGTTAGAACTAATGAAAAACTGTTTTTT
CDR3aa: CASSQVIVRTNEKLFF

v_gene: TRBV18
d_gene: TRBD1
j_gene: TRBJ1-3
abundance: -
CDR3nt: TGTGCCAGCTCACCACCTGTCAGGGGGCTTGGAAACACCATATATTTT
CDR3aa: CASSPPVRGLGNTIYF

v_gene: TRBV19
d_gene: -
j_gene: TRBJ1-5
abundance: -
CDR3nt: TGTGCCAGTAGTTCCCCGGGACACCTCAGCAATCAGCCCCAGCATTTT
CDR3aa: CASSSPGHLSNQPQHF

v_gene: TRBV12-3/TRBV12-4
d_gene: TRBD1
j_gene: TRBJ1-2
abundance: -
CDR3nt: TGTGCCAGCAGGACAGGGGGCGGACATGGCTACACCTTC
CDR3aa: CASRTGGGHGYTF

v_gene: TRBV7-3
d_gene: -
j_gene: TRBJ1-1
abundance: -
CDR3nt: TGTGCCAGCAGCCCTCAGGGGAACACTGAAGCTTTCTTT
CDR3aa: CASSPQGNTEAFF

v_gene: TRBV24-1
d_gene: -
j_gene: TRBJ2-2
abundance: -
CDR3nt: TGTGCCACCCAGATGTCCAGGGACACCGGGGAGCTGTTTTTT
CDR3aa: CATQMSRDTGELFF

v_gene: TRBV2
d_gene: -
j_gene: TRBJ1-1
abundance: -
CDR3nt: TGTTCACATCCAGGCCCGAACACTGAAGCTTTCTTT
CDR3aa: CSHPGPNTEAFF

v_gene: TRBV10-3
d_gene: -
j_gene: TRBJ1-1
abundance: -
CDR3nt: TGTGCCACCCAGGGACAAACGAACACTGAAGCTTTCTTT
CDR3aa: CATQGQTNTEAFF

v_gene: TRBV6-6
d_gene: -
j_gene: TRBJ1-1
abundance: -
CDR3nt: TGTGCCAGCAGTTACGGCGGCACTGAAGCTTTCTTT
CDR3aa: CASSYGGTEAFF

v_gene: TRBV19
d_gene: -
j_gene: TRBJ1-1
abundance: -
CDR3nt: TGTGCCAGTAGTACGCAGGGGAACACTGAAGCTTTCTTT
CDR3aa: CASSTQGNTEAFF

v_gene: TRBV27
d_gene: -
j_gene: TRBJ1-4
abundance: -
CDR3nt: TGTGCCAGCACCCTCCGCGGGGGTTTCAATGAAAAACTGTTTTTT
CDR3aa: CASTLRGGFNEKLFF

v_gene: TRBV6-5
d_gene: TRBD1
j_gene: TRBJ2-7
abundance: -
CDR3nt: TGTGCCAGCAGTAACCGGGACAGGGTTGGCTACGAGCAGTACTTC
CDR3aa: CASSNRDRVGYEQYF

v_gene: TRBV6-6
d_gene: TRBD1
j_gene: TRBJ2-1
abundance: -
CDR3nt: TGTGCCAGCAGTCCCCTGGGACAGGGTCCCTACAATGAGCAGTTCTTC
CDR3aa: CASSPLGQGPYNEQFF

v_gene: TRBV4-2
d_gene: -
j_gene: TRBJ1-5
abundance: few
CDR3nt: TGTGCCAGCAGCCCCCGTACGGCCCAGCATTTT
CDR3aa: CASSPRTAQHF

v_gene: TRBV27
d_gene: TRBD1
j_gene: TRBJ2-7
abundance: -
CDR3nt: TGTGCCAGCAGCCCCGGGACAGGGGATTGGGAGCAGTACTTC
CDR3aa: CASSPGTGDWEQYF

v_gene: TRBV3-1/TRBV3-2
d_gene: TRBD2
j_gene: TRBJ2-3
abundance: -
CDR3nt: TGTGCCAGCAGCCAAGACACGGGAGGGTCGAGAACAGATACGCAGTATTTT
CDR3aa: CASSQDTGGSRTDTQYF

v_gene: TRBV7-2
d_gene: -
j_gene: TRBJ1-5
abundance: once
CDR3nt: TGTGCCAGCAGTCTGGGCGGGGGCGCGGGTCAGCCCCAGCATTTT
CDR3aa: CASSLGGGAGQPQHF

v_gene: TRBV11-3
d_gene: -
j_gene: TRBJ2-7
abundance: -
CDR3nt: TGTGCCAGCAGCTTAGGTAACGGCTACGAGCAGTACTTC
CDR3aa: CASSLGNGYEQYF

v_gene: TRBV29-1
d_gene: TRBD1
j_gene: TRBJ2-1
abundance: -
CDR3nt: TGCAGCGTATCCAGGGGGTATGAGCAGTTCTTC
CDR3aa: CSVSRGYEQFF

v_gene: TRBV18
d_gene: -
j_gene: TRBJ2-7
abundance: -
CDR3nt: TGTGCCAGCTCACCACCCGCCGGGGAGCAGTACTTC
CDR3aa: CASSPPAGEQYF

v_gene: TRBV7-8
d_gene: TRBD1
j_gene: TRBJ2-7
abundance: -
CDR3nt: TGTGCCAGCAGCTTGGACAGGGTGTCCTACGAGCAGTACTTC
CDR3aa: CASSLDRVSYEQYF

v_gene: TRBV12-3/TRBV12-4
d_gene: -
j_gene: TRBJ1-1
abundance: -
CDR3nt: TGTGCCAGCAGTTTAAGGGGGTCCACTGAAGCTTTCTTT
CDR3aa: CASSLRGSTEAFF

v_gene: TRBV7-9
d_gene: -
j_gene: TRBJ1-1
abundance: -
CDR3nt: TGTGCCAGCAGCGCCCCGGGGGGGGGTGGCACTGAAGCTTTCTTT
CDR3aa: CASSAPGGGGTEAFF

v_gene: TRBV5-5
d_gene: -
j_gene: TRBJ1-2
abundance: -
CDR3nt: TGTGCCAGCAGCTTGCTAACGGGGAACTATGGCTACACCTTC
CDR3aa: CASSLLTGNYGYTF

v_gene: TRBV5-1
d_gene: TRBD1
j_gene: TRBJ1-2
abundance: -
CDR3nt: TGCGCCAGCAGCTATACCGGGACAGGCCTCTCTTATGGCTACACCTTC
CDR3aa: CASSYTGTGLSYGYTF